The present entry profiles one TCR beta chain with its context. What antigen it recognizes has not been identified. The record has no base qualities; no much larger clone is one base away. One collaborating source in Seattle enrolled patients while the patients were actively infected and followed the patients over time throughout the course of disease. Collaborating institutions collected whole blood in K2EDTA tubes following their own protocols. Collaborator samples were shipped for TCRbeta analysis as frozen whole blood, isolated PBMCs, or DNA extracted from either sample type. TCRbeta CDR3 regions were amplified from genomic DNA using the immunoSEQ Assay, a bias-controlled multiplex PCR. In the original analysis: The number of nucleated cells in each sample was estimated by amplification of reference gene primers within the assay. To quantify the absolute abundance of each unique TCRbeta CDR3 rearrangement, sequence reads were collapsed and filtered. For each sample, productive Simpson clonality was calculated as the square root of Simpson's diversity index across productive rearrangements. TCRdb took over this immuneACCESS table, retaining in-frame rearrangements with V and J assigned. Such tables are incomplete; in checked studies, under half of the missing clones stem from an unresolved V gene, and the remainder is unexplained. V and J calls and clone size follow that table, whereas D and trimming were derived from the DNA. In this sample the table shows 300,000 to 350,000 clones, 80% to 90% of which occur a single time. Together, the top ten hold about 6% of the sample.

V drops 3 bases and J drops 0 bases, leaving 9 bases in between. The CDR3 numbers 15 residues from cysteine through phenylalanine. Only the CDR3 DNA is retained, 45 bases long and in frame from the first base. The germline V gene (reference sequence) provides CDR1 MNHEY and CDR2 SMNVEV. The data belong to a study of blood T cell repertoires in COVID-19 (dated by TCRdb to about 2020). Describing the broader study: Samples from collaborators originated in the United States, Italy and Spain and spanned both the acute and convalescent phases of COVID-19. Samples were obtained from the ongoing ImmuneRACE study (first 160 participants) and from 1,200 or so subjects provided by 6 global collaborators. A de-identified subject ID, COVID-19 status, age in years and sex were almost always included in the sample metadata. The material from the prospective study consisted of cDNA or gDNA derived from T cells, B-cell-depleted T cells, or PBMCs. Subjects who had been exposed to COVID-19, were actively infected with it, or had recovered from it provided the deeply sampled blood TCRbeta repertoires that made up the dataset. The repertoires were released in a freely available public database meant as a resource for research on the immune response to SARS-CoV-2. Where HLA class I and class II types were available, the types were taken from metadata supplied by the sample provider, not from assay-based typing. Paper-wide results and their limitations: The quantity of clinical and demographic metadata differed by source and by participant and was supplied without curation.

The sample taken for sequencing was peripheral blood. This sequence uses TRBV27 and TRBJ2-1, with TRBD2 perhaps the D gene, on 5 matching bases. The receptor was isolated from a woman aged 50 to 65 with COVID-19, enrolled during active disease. The bases read TGTGCCAGCAGTTTGGTAGGACTCTCCTACAATGAGCAGTTCTTC. This translates into CASSLVGLSYNEQFF.